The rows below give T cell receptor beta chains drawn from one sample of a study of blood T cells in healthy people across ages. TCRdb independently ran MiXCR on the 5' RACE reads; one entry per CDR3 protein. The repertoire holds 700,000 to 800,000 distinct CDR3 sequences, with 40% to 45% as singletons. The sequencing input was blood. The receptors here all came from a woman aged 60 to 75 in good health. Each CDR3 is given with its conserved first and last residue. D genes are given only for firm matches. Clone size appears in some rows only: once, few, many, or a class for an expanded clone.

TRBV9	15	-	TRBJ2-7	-	CASSVEGEAPFEQYF	TGTGCCAGCAGCGTAGAGGGTGAAGCTCCGTTCGAGCAGTACTTC
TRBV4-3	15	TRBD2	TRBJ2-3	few	CASSQGVAGGDTQYF	TGCGCCAGCAGCCAAGGAGTGGCGGGAGGAGATACGCAGTATTTT
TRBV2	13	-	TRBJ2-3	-	CASTPKPTDTQYF	TGTGCCAGCACGCCCAAACCCACAGATACGCAGTATTTT
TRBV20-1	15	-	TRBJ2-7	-	CSASETGTVGYEQYF	TGCAGTGCTAGCGAGACCGGGACCGTAGGCTACGAGCAGTACTTC
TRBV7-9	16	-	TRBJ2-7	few	CASSLIPAGGGYEQYF	TGTGCCAGCAGCTTAATCCCGGCAGGGGGAGGGTACGAGCAGTACTTC
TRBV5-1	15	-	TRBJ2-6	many	CASSSDFTGANVLTF	TGCGCCAGCAGCTCGGACTTTACTGGGGCCAACGTCCTGACTTTC
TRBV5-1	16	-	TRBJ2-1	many	CASSTGLAANYNEQFF	TGCGCCAGCAGCACAGGCCTGGCGGCCAACTACAATGAGCAGTTCTTC
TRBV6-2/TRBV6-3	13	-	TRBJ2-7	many	CASRPGTSYEQYF	TGTGCCAGCAGACCCGGGACTTCCTACGAGCAGTACTTC
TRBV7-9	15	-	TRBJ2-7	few	CASSLGGILSYEQYF	TGTGCCAGCAGCTTAGGTGGCATCCTATCCTACGAGCAGTACTTC
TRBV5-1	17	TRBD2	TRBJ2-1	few	CASSLAKWEGREDEQFF	TGCGCCAGCAGCTTGGCCAAGTGGGAGGGCCGAGAGGATGAGCAGTTCTTC
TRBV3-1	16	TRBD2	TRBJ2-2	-	CASSVSGGFSTGELFF	TGTGCCAGCAGCGTTAGCGGGGGGTTCAGCACCGGGGAGCTGTTTTTT
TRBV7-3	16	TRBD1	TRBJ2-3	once	CASSSTGGWGTDTQYF	TGTGCCAGCAGCTCCACAGGGGGCTGGGGCACAGATACGCAGTATTTT
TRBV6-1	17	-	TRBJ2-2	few	CASTRNGVDYNTGELFF	TGTGCCAGCACCCGAAATGGGGTGGACTATAACACCGGGGAGCTGTTTTTT
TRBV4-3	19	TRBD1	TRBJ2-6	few	CASSQDIGTGGSGANVLTF	TGCGCCAGCAGCCAAGATATCGGGACAGGGGGCTCTGGGGCCAACGTCCTGACTTTC
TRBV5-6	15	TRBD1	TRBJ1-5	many	CASSLGDRENQPQHF	TGTGCCAGCAGCTTAGGGGACAGGGAGAATCAGCCCCAGCATTTT
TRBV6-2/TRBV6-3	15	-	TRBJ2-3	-	CASNYGGRSTDTQYF	TGTGCCAGCAATTACGGCGGCCGAAGCACAGATACGCAGTATTTT
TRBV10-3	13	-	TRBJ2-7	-	CATQGIGSYEQYF	TGTGCCACCCAGGGTATTGGGTCATACGAGCAGTACTTC
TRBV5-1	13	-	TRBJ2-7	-	CASSWTDPAEQYF	TGCGCCAGCAGCTGGACAGACCCCGCCGAGCAGTACTTC
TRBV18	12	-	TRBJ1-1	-	CASSPLQGEAFF	TGTGCCAGCTCACCACTCCAGGGCGAGGCTTTCTTT
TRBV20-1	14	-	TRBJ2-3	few	CSANAGGGSDTQYF	TGCAGTGCGAATGCCGGGGGCGGTTCAGATACGCAGTATTTT
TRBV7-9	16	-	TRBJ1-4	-	CASSPGPVKVNEKLFF	TGTGCCAGCAGCCCAGGTCCCGTGAAAGTAAATGAAAAACTGTTTTTT
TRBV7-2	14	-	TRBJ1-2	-	CASSQVWGLYGYTF	TGTGCCAGCAGCCAAGTTTGGGGGCTCTATGGCTACACCTTC
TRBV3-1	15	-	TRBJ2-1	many	CASSPRTGQGEEQFF	TGTGCCAGCAGCCCCCGGACTGGGCAAGGGGAGGAGCAGTTCTTC
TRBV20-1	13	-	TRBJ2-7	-	CSATKRVSYEQYF	TGCAGTGCTACGAAGCGGGTCTCCTACGAGCAGTACTTC
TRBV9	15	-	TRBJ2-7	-	CASSVDKGYSYEQYF	TGTGCCAGCAGCGTAGATAAGGGGTACTCCTACGAGCAGTACTTC
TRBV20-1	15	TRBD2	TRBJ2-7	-	CSARFVAGKTYEQYF	TGCAGTGCTAGATTCGTAGCGGGGAAAACCTACGAGCAGTACTTC
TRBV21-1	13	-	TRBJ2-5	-	CARSSSKVETQYF	TGTGCCCGCAGCAGCTCCAAGGTTGAGACCCAGTACTTC
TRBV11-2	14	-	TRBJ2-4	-	CASSSITGKNIQYF	TGTGCCAGCAGCTCTATCACAGGGAAAAACATTCAGTACTTC
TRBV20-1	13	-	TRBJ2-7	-	CSARKGVTYERYF	TGCAGTGCTAGAAAGGGGGTGACCTACGAGCGGTACTTC
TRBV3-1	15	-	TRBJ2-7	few	CASSQENRVFYEQYF	TGTGCCAGCAGCCAAGAGAACAGGGTTTTCTACGAGCAGTACTTC
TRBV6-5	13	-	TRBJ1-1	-	CASSYEGWTEAFF	TGTGCCAGCAGTTACGAGGGGTGGACTGAAGCTTTCTTT
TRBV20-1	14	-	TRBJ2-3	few	CSAPWGATSGTQYF	TGCAGTGCTCCTTGGGGGGCGACTAGTGGTACGCAGTATTTT
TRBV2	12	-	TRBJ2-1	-	CASSLEDNEQFF	TGTGCCAGCAGTCTCGAGGACAATGAGCAGTTCTTC
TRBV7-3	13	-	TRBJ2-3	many	CASSLYGTDTQYF	TGTGCCAGCAGCTTATATGGCACAGATACGCAGTATTTT
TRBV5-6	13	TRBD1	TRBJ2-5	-	CASSVDRDETQYF	TGTGCCAGCAGCGTTGACAGGGATGAGACCCAGTACTTC
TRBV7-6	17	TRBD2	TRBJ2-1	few	CASSPRSGADPYNEQFF	TGTGCCAGCAGCCCCCGTAGCGGGGCTGACCCCTACAATGAGCAGTTCTTC